The present T cell receptor beta chain was sequenced within a study of control samples from healthy donors and cancer patients. Clones were read by immunoSEQ multiplex PCR, and TCRdb kept only the in-frame ones, dropping some. The sample shows fewer than 130,000 clones, approximately 88% of them seen only once. The CDR3 covers 16 residues. Trimming took 4 bases from V and 1 from J; bases not matched to a gene: 6. The germline CDR1 and CDR2 sequences are SGHTA and FQGNSA. Sequencing was carried out using PBMCs. The genes are TRBV7-2 and TRBJ2-3; 9 nucleotides agree with TRBD2. The TCR was taken from a woman in her sixties with lung cancer. The CDR3 DNA sequence: TGTGCCAGCAGCTCCATAGCGGGGGTGGGCACAGATACGCAGTATTTT. This sequence encodes CASSSIAGVGTDTQYF.